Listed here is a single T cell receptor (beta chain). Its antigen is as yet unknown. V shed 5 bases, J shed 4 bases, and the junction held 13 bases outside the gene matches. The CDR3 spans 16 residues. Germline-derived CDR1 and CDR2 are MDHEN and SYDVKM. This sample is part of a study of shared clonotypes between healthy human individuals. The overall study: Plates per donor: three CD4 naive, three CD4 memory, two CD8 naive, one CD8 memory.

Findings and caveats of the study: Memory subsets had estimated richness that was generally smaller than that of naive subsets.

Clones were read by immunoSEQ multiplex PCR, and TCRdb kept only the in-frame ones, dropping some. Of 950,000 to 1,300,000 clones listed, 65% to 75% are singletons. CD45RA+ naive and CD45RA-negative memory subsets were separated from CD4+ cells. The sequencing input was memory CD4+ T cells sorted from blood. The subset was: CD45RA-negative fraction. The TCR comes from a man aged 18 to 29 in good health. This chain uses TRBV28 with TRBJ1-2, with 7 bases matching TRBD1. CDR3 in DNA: TGTGCCAGCAGTGTGATACCAGGGGGACCTCTCTATGGCTACACCTTC. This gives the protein CASSVIPGGPLYGYTF.